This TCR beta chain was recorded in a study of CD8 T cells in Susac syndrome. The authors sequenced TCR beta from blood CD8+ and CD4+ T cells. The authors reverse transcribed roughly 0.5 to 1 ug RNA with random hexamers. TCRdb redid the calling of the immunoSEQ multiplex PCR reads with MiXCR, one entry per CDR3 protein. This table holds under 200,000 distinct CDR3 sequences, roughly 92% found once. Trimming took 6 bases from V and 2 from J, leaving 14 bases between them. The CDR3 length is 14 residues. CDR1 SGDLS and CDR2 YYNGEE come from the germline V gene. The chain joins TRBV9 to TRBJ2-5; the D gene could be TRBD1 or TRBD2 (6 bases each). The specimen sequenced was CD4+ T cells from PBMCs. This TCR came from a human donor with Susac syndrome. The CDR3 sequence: CASNQRGTQETQYF. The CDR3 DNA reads TGTGCCAGCAACCAGAGGGGGACTCAAGAGACCCAGTACTTC. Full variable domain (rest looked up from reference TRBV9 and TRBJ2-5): DSGVTQTPKHLITATGQRVTLRCSPRSGDLSVYWYQQSLDQGLQFLIQYYNGEERAKGNILERFSAQQFPDLHSELNLSSLELGDSALYFCASNQRGTQETQYFGPGTRLLVL.